This T cell receptor (beta chain) was identified during a study of blood T cell repertoires in COVID-19. Sequencing used immunoSEQ multiplex PCR; TCRdb keeps in-frame clones, though not all of them. The sample has roughly 240,000 clones; around 86% are singletons. This clone was seen just once. The germline V gene has CDR1 MNHEY and CDR2 SVGAGI. V lost 4 bases, J lost 4 bases, and 14 bases lay in between. This CDR3 has 15 amino acids. This sequence was found in a woman in her 30s who had recovered from COVID-19. The genes are TRBV6-5 and TRBJ1-3, with D uncertain. The sample was peripheral blood. The CDR3, as DNA: TGTGCCAGCAGTTCCCCATACAGTTACGGAAACACCATATATTTT. Translation gives CASSSPYSYGNTIYF.